Below are 15 T cell receptor beta chains sequenced from a single sample in a study of blood T cell repertoires in COVID-19. Only in-frame clones appear in the TCRdb table, and some are missing; sequencing was by immunoSEQ multiplex PCR. Counted here are about 260,000 clones, around 87% occurring once; the ten biggest clones make up 2% to 2.5%. Material: peripheral blood. All receptors come from a woman aged 45-65 years with acute or convalescent COVID-19.

The rearrangement uses TRBV7-9 and TRBJ1-4; D remains ambiguous. Germline V lookup: CDR1 SEHNR, CDR2 FQNEAQ (reference sequence). With 4 bases removed from V and 7 bases from J, the gap between germline ends came to 19 bases. The CDR3 is made up of 16 amino acids. CDR3 sequence: CASSSKGGVLGEKLFF. The DNA of the CDR3 is TGTGCCAGCAGCTCAAAAGGCGGGGTACTGGGTGAAAAACTGTTTTTT.

This clone showed up just once. The J gene is TRBJ2-5, the V gene TRBV5-1; 11 bases are shared with TRBD2. V shed 4 bases and J 5 bases; nucleotides not matched to a gene: 7. The CDR3 consists of 15 residues. Germline CDR1 is SGHRS and CDR2 is YFSETQ. The CDR3 coding sequence is TGCGCCAGCAGCGTCCTAGCGGGAGGCCGCGAGACCCAGTACTTC. Its translation: CASSVLAGGRETQYF.

The rearrangement joins TRBV6-1 to TRBJ1-3, with D possibly TRBD1 on 6 matching bases. The germline gives CDR1 MNHNS, CDR2 SASEGT. The CDR3 is 20 amino acids. V was shortened by 4 bases and J by 0 bases, with 25 bases between the two germline ends. The CDR3 sequence: CASSGRTAEFSSSSGNTIYF. The CDR3 DNA follows: TGTGCCAGCAGTGGGCGGACAGCCGAGTTTTCTTCGAGCTCTGGAAACACCATATATTTT.

J is TRBJ1-4 and V is TRBV4-3; 9 bases align to TRBD1. Losses at the gene ends were 1 base for V and 7 bases for J; bases not matched to a gene: 4. Germline CDR1 LGHNA, CDR2 YSLEER. This CDR3 has 15 amino acids. CDR3 nucleotide sequence: TGCGCCAGCAGCCAAGCGACAGGGGGTAGTGAAAAACTGTTTTTT. The encoded protein is CASSQATGGSEKLFF.

This clone was picked up one time. The chain joins TRBV4-2 to TRBJ2-1; tentatively, D is TRBD2 (6 bases). The CDR3 has 16 amino acids. Germline values: CDR1 LGHNA, CDR2 YNFKEQ. V gave up 0 bases and J gave up 4 bases, with 13 bases separating them. The CDR3 here is CASSQDPEGLYNEQFF. DNA for the CDR3: TGTGCCAGCAGCCAAGATCCGGAGGGATTATACAATGAGCAGTTCTTC.

The rearrangement uses TRBV30 and TRBJ2-7; the D is unclear. Germline-derived CDR1 and CDR2 are GTSNPN and SVGIG (reference sequence). Deletions cut 2 bases from V and 5 bases from J, with 10 bases between. The CDR3 has 12 amino acids. The CDR3 sequence is CAWSTTLDEQYF. Written as DNA, the CDR3 is TGTGCCTGGAGTACGACACTGGACGAGCAGTACTTC.

V gene TRBV5-1 combines with J gene TRBJ1-6, with 7 bases lining up with TRBD1. The trim removed 4 bases at V and 10 bases at J, leaving 14 bases unmatched. The germline V gene has CDR1 SGHRS and CDR2 YFSETQ. This CDR3 is 16 amino acids long. Here the CDR3 reads CASSEQPRGAESPLHF. In DNA form, the CDR3 reads TGCGCCAGCAGCGAACAACCCAGGGGGGCGGAATCACCCCTCCACTTT.

This clone showed up just once. The V and J genes are TRBV28 and TRBJ2-7; TRBD1 is a possible D gene (6 bases). Germline assignment: CDR1 MDHEN and CDR2 SYDVKM. The CDR3 consists of 15 residues. Between the trimmed V and J ends, which lost 2 bases and 0 bases, there was a span of 11 bases. CDR3 region: CASSLGTLSSYEQYF. In DNA, the CDR3 is TGTGCCAGCAGTTTAGGGACATTGAGCTCCTACGAGCAGTACTTC. The complete variable domain, with remaining parts taken from reference TRBV28 and TRBJ2-7, reads DVKVTQSSRYLVKRTGEKVFLECVQDMDHENMFWYRQDPGLGLRLIYFSYDVKMKEKGDIPEGYSVSREKKERFSLILESASTNQTSMYLCASSLGTLSSYEQYFGPGTRLTVT.

V and J are TRBV5-1 and TRBJ2-1, with D tentatively TRBD2 (6 bases). Trimming took 6 bases from V and 8 from J, leaving 21 bases between them. Germline V gene sequence: CDR1 SGHRS, CDR2 YFSETQ. The CDR3 consists of 15 residues. The CDR3 protein is CASNPSGGGFDEQFF. DNA for the CDR3: TGCGCCAGCAACCCCAGTGGGGGAGGCTTCGATGAGCAGTTCTTC.

The chain links TRBV28 to TRBJ2-7; D perhaps matches TRBD2 (6 bases). V gave up 3 bases and J gave up 3 bases, with 12 bases separating them. This CDR3 has 14 residues. Per the germline V gene, CDR1 is MDHEN and CDR2 is SYDVKM. Here the CDR3 reads CASSFLSGDYEQYF. The CDR3 nucleotides read TGTGCCAGCAGTTTTCTTAGCGGTGACTACGAGCAGTACTTC.

On this clone: The junction does not match germline at one end; this may be a read error. V is TRBV7-7 and J is TRBJ2-5, with 12 positions matching TRBD2. Germline CDR1 and CDR2: SSHAT and FNYEAQ (reference sequence). CDR3 length: 19 residues. This CDR3 reads CASSLVSSGRADPRETQYF. The CDR3 nucleotides are TGTGCTAGCAGCTTAGTCTCTAGCGGGAGGGCCGACCCTCGGGAGACCCAGTACTTC.

This chain connects TRBV4-2 to TRBJ2-2, with 7 bases aligning to TRBD2. Germline CDR1 is LGHNA and CDR2 is YNFKEQ. After removal of 1 base from V and 2 bases from J, the junction contained 4 bases not matched to a gene. CDR3 size: 16 residues. The CDR3 region is CASSQVTSVNTGELFF. The DNA for the CDR3 is TGTGCCAGCAGCCAAGTAACTAGCGTAAACACCGGGGAGCTGTTTTTT.

The V and J genes are TRBV19 and TRBJ2-2; 10 positions match TRBD2. Germline V CDR1 and CDR2: LNHDA, SQIVND (reference sequence). The CDR3 is 16 amino acids. Trimming cost V 7 bases and J 5 bases; bases outside gene matches: 10. The CDR3 nucleotides are TGTGCCAGTACCCAATCTAGCGGGAGACGAACCGGGGAGCTGTTTTTT. Protein: CASTQSSGRRTGELFF.

This clone was observed a single time. The chain couples TRBV2 to TRBJ2-7, with D perhaps matching TRBD1 (5 bases). V gave up 3 bases and J gave up 1 base, with 10 bases separating them. The CDR3 spans 14 residues. Germline CDR1 SNHLY, CDR2 FYNNEI. CDR3 sequence (DNA): TGTGCCAGCAGTGATCAGGGTTCGTCCTACGAGCAGTACTTC. Translation gives CASSDQGSSYEQYF.

This clone was seen a single time. The chain joins TRBV11-3 to TRBJ2-7, with 10 positions matching TRBD2. The CDR3 spans 15 residues. Germline CDR1 is SGHNT and CDR2 is YENEEA. The ends lost 5 bases at V and 3 bases at J; junction bases unmatched: 7. CDR3 loop: CASSPDGTSDYEQYF. The DNA for the CDR3 is TGTGCCAGCAGCCCCGACGGGACTAGCGACTACGAGCAGTACTTC.